The 19 T cell receptor beta chains listed next were all sequenced from one sample in a study of T cells after yellow fever vaccination. MiXCR was run by TCRdb on the 5' RACE reads, yielding one entry per CDR3 protein. This sample has 150,000 to 200,000 distinct CDR3 sequences, with about a tenth found just once. Source: CD8+ T cells sorted from PBMCs, taken 45 days after the yellow fever booster vaccination. The source is a man aged 18 to 35 who received the YFV17D yellow fever vaccine.

The chain has TRBV28 and TRBJ2-3; unclear D gene. CDR1 MDHEN and CDR2 SYDVKM come from the germline V gene. CDR3 length: 14 amino acids. V lost 8 bases and J 0 bases, leaving 12 bases between the germline ends. The DNA for the CDR3 is TGTGCCAGCGACTCATCCCCTAGCACAGATACGCAGTATTTT. It yields the protein CASDSSPSTDTQYF.

The CDR3 sequence is CASGLFGDTQYF. Written as DNA, the CDR3 is TGTGCCAGCGGTCTTTTCGGAGATACGCAGTATTTT. The V call is TRBV12-3 or TRBV12-4, the J call TRBJ2-3; D is ambiguous. This CDR3 has 12 amino acids. With 8 bases removed from V and 5 bases from J, the gap between germline ends came to 11 bases.

The chain links TRBV7-8 to TRBJ2-1; TRBD1 aligns across 7 bases. V dropped 6 bases and J dropped 4; count of bases not matched to a gene: 15. CDR3 length: 17 amino acids. Germline V lookup: CDR1 SGHVS, CDR2 FQNEAQ. As DNA, the CDR3 is TGTGCCAGCAGTTCACCACCTCAGGGGACAGTTTACAATGAGCAGTTCTTC. It codes for CASSSPPQGTVYNEQFF.

This clonotype was observed a few times. The chain couples TRBV4-2 to TRBJ1-1; no clear D gene. The CDR3 loop spans 13 amino acids. V was clipped by 1 base and J by 7 bases, with 10 bases between them. Germline V CDR1 and CDR2: LGHNA, YNFKEQ. CDR3 coding DNA: TGTGCCAGCAGCCAAGGGACGGCCAGTGAAGCTTTCTTT. Translation gives CASSQGTASEAFF.

The chain combines TRBV4-3 with TRBJ2-5; tentatively, D is TRBD1 or TRBD2 (5 bases each). Germline V gene sequence: CDR1 LGHNA, CDR2 YSLEER. The ends were cut back, 2 bases at V and 5 bases at J, with 18 bases in the middle. This CDR3 region has 16 residues. CDR3 bases: TGCGCCAGCAGCCAAAGTTCGGCAGGGCCGGGGGAGACCCAGTACTTC. Translating it yields CASSQSSAGPGETQYF.

The CDR3 nucleotides read TGTGCCAGCAGCCAAGGGACAGGGTGGGAGCAGTACTTC. As protein: CASSQGTGWEQYF. The genes are TRBV14 and TRBJ2-7; 8 bases map to TRBD1. The CDR3 has 13 residues. Germline trimming cut 1 base from V and 7 bases from J; bases unmatched to any gene: 3. Germline V gene data show CDR1 as SGHDN and CDR2 as FVKESK.

There are a few counts of this clonotype. The rearrangement joins TRBV7-2 to TRBJ2-1; no reliable D call. The CDR3 covers 13 residues. Between the trimmed V and J ends, which lost 6 bases and 9 bases, there was a span of 15 bases. Germline CDR1 and CDR2: SGHTA and FQGNSA. The CDR3 DNA reads TGTGCCAGCAGTTACCACACGGAAAGTGAGCAGTTCTTC. Its protein product is CASSYHTESEQFF.

This clonotype was recorded at least ten times. The chain recombines TRBV5-1 with TRBJ2-1, with 11 bases lining up with TRBD2. Per the germline V gene, CDR1 is SGHRS and CDR2 is YFSETQ. The CDR3 length is 15 residues. Trimming removed 1 base from V and 8 bases from J; junction bases left unmatched: 5. This CDR3 is CASSLYSGGADEQFF. The CDR3 bases are TGCGCCAGCAGCTTGTATAGCGGGGGGGCGGATGAGCAGTTCTTC.

In this sample, this clonotype turned up many times. This chain joins TRBV6-6 and TRBJ1-2; TRBD1 aligns across 9 bases. CDR1 and CDR2 (germline): MNHNY, SVGAGI (reference sequence). CDR3 length equals 14 residues. J lost 5 bases, V lost 2 bases, and 3 bases had no gene match. The CDR3 coding sequence is TGTGCCAGCAGTTACACAGGGGGCGGGTATGGCTACACCTTC. This sequence encodes CASSYTGGGYGYTF.

This clonotype was observed a handful of times. The gene calls are TRBV4-2 and TRBJ1-3; D gene uncertain. CDR1 is LGHNA and CDR2 is YNFKEQ in the germline V gene. Trimming shortened V by 0 bases and J by 4 bases, and 10 bases separated the two germline ends. CDR3 length: 15 residues. In nucleotides, the CDR3 is TGTGCCAGCAGCCAAGAGAGCTTTGCCGGAAACACCATATATTTT. This encodes CASSQESFAGNTIYF.

This clonotype was recorded many times. The genes are TRBV5-6 and TRBJ2-1, with a possible D match to TRBD2 (6 bases). Trimming took off 5 bases at V and 10 bases at J, with 13 bases between the two ends. This CDR3 region has 12 residues. Germline values: CDR1 SGHDT, CDR2 YYEEEE. The CDR3 DNA reads TGTGCCAGCAGTTCCTCGGGGGACGAGCAGTTCTTC. Translation: CASSSSGDEQFF.

This chain joins TRBV7-9 and TRBJ1-5; D is perhaps TRBD1 (5 bases). The CDR3 consists of 15 residues. The V end lost 3 bases, the J end lost 5 bases, and 14 bases lay between the germline ends. Germline loops: CDR1 SEHNR, CDR2 FQNEAQ (reference sequence). As DNA, the CDR3 is TGTGCCAGCAGCTTCGGTGAAGGCAGGGATCAGCCCCAGCATTTT. It codes for CASSFGEGRDQPQHF.

This chain links TRBV5-1 with TRBJ2-2; D unclear. The length of the CDR3 is 13 residues. The V gene's germline CDR1 is SGHRS and CDR2 YFSETQ. V was trimmed by 6 bases and J by 2 bases, leaving 8 bases between them. CDR3: CASTDLNTGELFF. In nucleotides, the CDR3 is TGCGCCAGCACAGACCTCAACACCGGGGAGCTGTTTTTT.

The table lists this clonotype with a few counts. The chain couples TRBV7-9 to TRBJ1-3; D unresolved. Trimming stripped 5 bases from V and 2 bases from J, with 10 bases between. There are 14 residues in the CDR3. CDR1 SEHNR and CDR2 FQNEAQ come from the germline V gene (reference sequence). The CDR3 DNA sequence: TGTGCCAGCAGCCCCGAGGAGGCTGGAAACACCATATATTTT. The encoded protein is CASSPEEAGNTIYF.

This chain links TRBV19 with TRBJ1-5, with D possibly TRBD1 on 5 matching bases. This CDR3 contains 15 residues. The germline V gene encodes CDR1 LNHDA and CDR2 SQIVND (reference sequence). The V end lost 3 bases, the J end lost 3 bases, and 12 bases lay between the germline ends. The CDR3: CASSMVGLPNQPQHF. The CDR3 DNA reads TGTGCCAGTAGTATGGTGGGACTGCCCAATCAGCCCCAGCATTTT.

This clonotype turned up a few times. The chain has TRBV7-6 and TRBJ1-1; 7 bases are a match to TRBD1. The CDR3 is made up of 15 amino acids. Germline V gives CDR1 SGHVS, CDR2 FNYEAQ. Trimming cost V 4 bases and J 1 base; bases outside gene matches: 6. DNA for the CDR3: TGTGCCAGCAGCTCCATTACAGGGGAGAACACTGAAGCTTTCTTT. It translates to CASSSITGENTEAFF. Full variable domain (remainder filled in from reference TRBV7-6 and TRBJ1-1): GAGVSQSPRYKVTKRGQDVALRCDPISGHVSLYWYRQALGQGPEFLTYFNYEAQQDKSGLPNDRFSAERPEGSISTLTIQRTEQRDSAMYRCASSSITGENTEAFFGQGTRLTVV.

This chain joins TRBV19 and TRBJ2-1, with 11 nucleotides matching TRBD1. V was pared by 9 bases and J by 7 bases, with 14 bases of the junction left unmatched. Germline V lookup: CDR1 LNHDA, CDR2 SQIVND (reference sequence). CDR3 length equals 16 residues. This chain's CDR3 is CASTGWTGGARNEQFF. The CDR3 nucleotides read TGTGCCAGCACAGGCTGGACAGGGGGCGCTCGGAATGAGCAGTTCTTC. Full variable domain (missing parts from reference TRBV19 and TRBJ2-1): DGGITQSPKYLFRKEGQNVTLSCEQNLNHDAMYWYRQDPGQGLRLIYYSQIVNDFQKGDIAEGYSVSREKKESFPLTVTSAQKNPTAFYLCASTGWTGGARNEQFFGPGTRLTVL.

The rearrangement joins TRBV29-1 to TRBJ2-3; 7 nucleotides line up with TRBD1. Germline CDR1 is SQVTM and CDR2 is ANQGSEA. The CDR3 has 15 amino acids. V lost 5 bases and J lost 2; bases outside the gene matches: 10. The CDR3 region is CSVIGPGTATDTQYF. The CDR3 DNA sequence: TGCAGCGTTATAGGGCCTGGGACAGCCACAGATACGCAGTATTTT.

This clonotype has just a few counts. This chain's CDR3 is CASSYRQQAYVYGYTF. The CDR3 nucleotides are TGTGCCAGCAGCTACAGACAACAGGCCTATGTATATGGCTACACCTTC. V is TRBV11-2 and J is TRBJ1-2, with D tentatively TRBD1 (5 bases). The CDR3 extends over 16 amino acids. V shed 4 bases and J shed 5 bases, with 20 bases lying between them. The germline CDR1 and CDR2 sequences are SGHAT and FQNNGV.